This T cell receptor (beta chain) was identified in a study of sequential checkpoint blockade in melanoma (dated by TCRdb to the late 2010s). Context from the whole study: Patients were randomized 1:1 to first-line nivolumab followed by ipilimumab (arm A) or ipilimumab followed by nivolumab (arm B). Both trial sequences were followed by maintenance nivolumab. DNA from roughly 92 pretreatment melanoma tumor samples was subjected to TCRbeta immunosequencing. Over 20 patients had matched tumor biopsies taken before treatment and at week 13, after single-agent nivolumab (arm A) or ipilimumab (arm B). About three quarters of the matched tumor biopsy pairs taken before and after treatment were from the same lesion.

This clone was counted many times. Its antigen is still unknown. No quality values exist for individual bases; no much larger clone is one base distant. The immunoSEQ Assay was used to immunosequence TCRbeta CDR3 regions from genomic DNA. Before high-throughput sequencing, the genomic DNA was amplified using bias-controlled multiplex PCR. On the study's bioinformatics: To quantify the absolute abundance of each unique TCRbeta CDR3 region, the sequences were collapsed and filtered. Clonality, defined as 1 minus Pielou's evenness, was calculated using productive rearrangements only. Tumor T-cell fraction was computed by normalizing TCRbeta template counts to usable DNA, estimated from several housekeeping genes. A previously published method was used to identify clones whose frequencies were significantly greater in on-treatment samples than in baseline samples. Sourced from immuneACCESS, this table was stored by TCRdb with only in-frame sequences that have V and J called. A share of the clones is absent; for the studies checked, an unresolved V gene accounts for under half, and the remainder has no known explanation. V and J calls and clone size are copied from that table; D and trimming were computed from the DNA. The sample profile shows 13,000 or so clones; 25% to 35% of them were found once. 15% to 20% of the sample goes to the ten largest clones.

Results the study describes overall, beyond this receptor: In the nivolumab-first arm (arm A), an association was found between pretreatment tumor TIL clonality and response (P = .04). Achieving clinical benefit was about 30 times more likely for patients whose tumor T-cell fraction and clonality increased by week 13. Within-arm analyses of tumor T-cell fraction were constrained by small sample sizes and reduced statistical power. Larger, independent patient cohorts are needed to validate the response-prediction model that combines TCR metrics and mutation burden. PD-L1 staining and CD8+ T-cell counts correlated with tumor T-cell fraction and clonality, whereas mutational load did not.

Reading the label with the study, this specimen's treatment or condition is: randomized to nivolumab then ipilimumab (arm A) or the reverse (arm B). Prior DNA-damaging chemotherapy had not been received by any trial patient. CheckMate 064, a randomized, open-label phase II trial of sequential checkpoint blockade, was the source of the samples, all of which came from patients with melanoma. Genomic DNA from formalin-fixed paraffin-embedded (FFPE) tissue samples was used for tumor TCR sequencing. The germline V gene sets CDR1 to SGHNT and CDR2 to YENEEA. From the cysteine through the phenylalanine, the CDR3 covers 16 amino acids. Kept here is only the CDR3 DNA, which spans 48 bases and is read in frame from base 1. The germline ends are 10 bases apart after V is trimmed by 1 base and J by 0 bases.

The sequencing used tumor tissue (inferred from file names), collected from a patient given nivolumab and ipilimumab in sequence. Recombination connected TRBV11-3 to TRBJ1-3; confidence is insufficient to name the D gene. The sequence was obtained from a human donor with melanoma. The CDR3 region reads CASSLVFTGSGNTIYF. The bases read TGTGCCAGCAGCTTAGTCTTCACGGGCTCTGGAAACACCATATATTTT.